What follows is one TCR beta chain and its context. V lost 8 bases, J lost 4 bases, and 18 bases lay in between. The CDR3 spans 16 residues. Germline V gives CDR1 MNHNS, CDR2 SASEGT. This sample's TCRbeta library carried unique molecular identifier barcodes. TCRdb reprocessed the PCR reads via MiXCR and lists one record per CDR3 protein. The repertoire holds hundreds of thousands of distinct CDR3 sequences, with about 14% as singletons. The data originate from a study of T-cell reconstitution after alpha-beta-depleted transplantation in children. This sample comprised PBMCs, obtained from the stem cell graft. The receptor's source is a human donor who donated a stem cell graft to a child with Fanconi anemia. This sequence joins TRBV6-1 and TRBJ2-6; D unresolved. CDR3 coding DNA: TGTGCCAGCCTACACGGCGAAGGTGCCGGGGCCAACGTCCTGACTTTC. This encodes CASLHGEGAGANVLTF.